This T cell receptor (beta chain) was recovered during a study of blood T cell repertoires in COVID-19. At the level of the study: Italy, Spain and the United States were the sources of the convalescent and acute COVID-19 samples. The cDNA or gDNA used as material had been derived from T cells, B-cell-depleted T cells, or PBMCs.

CDR1 SGHTA and CDR2 FQGNSA come from the germline V gene. V gave up 6 bases and J gave up 5 bases; unmatched junction bases: 12. The CDR3 is 16 residues long. Original methodology: How many nucleated cells were present was estimated from reference gene primer amplification. TCRdb's copy holds only in-frame clones and misses some; the assay was immunoSEQ multiplex PCR. Clone size and V and J calls were adopted from that table, with D and trimming inferred from the DNA. The table has roughly 60,000 clones, over 75% seen once. This TCR was sampled from a man over 45 with active COVID-19. The sample consisted of peripheral blood. The V call is TRBV7-2, the J call TRBJ2-3; 9 bases align to TRBD2. The CDR3 DNA reads TGTGCCAGCAGTCTCTGGGGGTCTAGCGGGGAAGATACGCAGTATTTT. Its translation is CASSLWGSSGEDTQYF.